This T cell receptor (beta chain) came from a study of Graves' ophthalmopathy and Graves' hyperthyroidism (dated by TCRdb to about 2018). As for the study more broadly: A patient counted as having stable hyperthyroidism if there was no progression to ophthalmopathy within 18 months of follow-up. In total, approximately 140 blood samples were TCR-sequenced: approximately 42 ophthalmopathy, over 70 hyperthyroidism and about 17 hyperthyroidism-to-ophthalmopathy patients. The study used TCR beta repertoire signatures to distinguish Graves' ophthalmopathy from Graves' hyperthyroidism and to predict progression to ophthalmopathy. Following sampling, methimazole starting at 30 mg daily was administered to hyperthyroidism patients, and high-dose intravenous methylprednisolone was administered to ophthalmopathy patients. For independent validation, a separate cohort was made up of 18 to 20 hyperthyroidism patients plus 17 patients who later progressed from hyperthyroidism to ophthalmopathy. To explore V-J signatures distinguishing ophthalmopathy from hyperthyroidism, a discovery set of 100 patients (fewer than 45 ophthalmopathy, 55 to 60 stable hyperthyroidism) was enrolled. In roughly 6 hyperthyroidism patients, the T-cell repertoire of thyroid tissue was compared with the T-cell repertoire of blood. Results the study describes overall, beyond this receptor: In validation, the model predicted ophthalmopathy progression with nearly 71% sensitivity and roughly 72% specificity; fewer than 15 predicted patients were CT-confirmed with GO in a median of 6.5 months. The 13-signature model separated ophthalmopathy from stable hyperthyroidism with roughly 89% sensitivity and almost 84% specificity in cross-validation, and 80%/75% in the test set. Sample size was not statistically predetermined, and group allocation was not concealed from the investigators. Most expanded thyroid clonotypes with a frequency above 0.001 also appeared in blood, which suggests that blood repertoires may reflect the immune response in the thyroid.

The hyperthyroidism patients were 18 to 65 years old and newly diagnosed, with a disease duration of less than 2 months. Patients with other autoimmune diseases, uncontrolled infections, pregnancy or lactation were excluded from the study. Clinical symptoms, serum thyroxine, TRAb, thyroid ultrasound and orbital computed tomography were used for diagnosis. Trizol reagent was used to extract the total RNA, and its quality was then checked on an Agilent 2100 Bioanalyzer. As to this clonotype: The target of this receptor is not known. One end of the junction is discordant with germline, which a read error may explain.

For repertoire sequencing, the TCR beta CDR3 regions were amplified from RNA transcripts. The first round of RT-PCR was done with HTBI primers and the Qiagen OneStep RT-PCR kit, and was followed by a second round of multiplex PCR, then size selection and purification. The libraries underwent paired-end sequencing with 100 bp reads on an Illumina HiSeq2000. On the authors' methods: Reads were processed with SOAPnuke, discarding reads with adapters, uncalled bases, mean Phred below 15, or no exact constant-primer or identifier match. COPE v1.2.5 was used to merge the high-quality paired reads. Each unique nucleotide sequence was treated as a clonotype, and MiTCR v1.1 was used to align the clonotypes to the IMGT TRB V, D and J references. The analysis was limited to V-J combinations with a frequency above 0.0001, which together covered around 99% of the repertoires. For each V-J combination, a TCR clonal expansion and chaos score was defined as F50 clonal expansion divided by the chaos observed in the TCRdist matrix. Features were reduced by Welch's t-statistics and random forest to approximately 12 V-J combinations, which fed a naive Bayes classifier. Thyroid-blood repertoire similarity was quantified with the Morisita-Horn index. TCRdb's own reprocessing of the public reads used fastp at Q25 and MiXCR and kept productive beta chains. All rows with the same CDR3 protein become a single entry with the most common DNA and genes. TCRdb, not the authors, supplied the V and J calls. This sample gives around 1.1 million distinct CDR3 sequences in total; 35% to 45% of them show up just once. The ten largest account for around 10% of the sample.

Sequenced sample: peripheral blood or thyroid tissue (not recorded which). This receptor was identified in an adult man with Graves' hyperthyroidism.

DNA sequence: TGTGCCAGCAGTGAGGAATTGACAGGGGGAAATTCACCCCTCCACTTT. Translation gives CASSEELTGGNSPLHF. The chain joins TRBV10-2 to TRBJ1-6, and TRBD1 matches 9 of the central bases. Taken from the germline V gene, the CDR1 and CDR2 loops are WSHSY and SAAADI. The CDR3 contains 16 residues, cysteine and phenylalanine counted. The only DNA kept is the CDR3, 48 bases in frame from the first base.